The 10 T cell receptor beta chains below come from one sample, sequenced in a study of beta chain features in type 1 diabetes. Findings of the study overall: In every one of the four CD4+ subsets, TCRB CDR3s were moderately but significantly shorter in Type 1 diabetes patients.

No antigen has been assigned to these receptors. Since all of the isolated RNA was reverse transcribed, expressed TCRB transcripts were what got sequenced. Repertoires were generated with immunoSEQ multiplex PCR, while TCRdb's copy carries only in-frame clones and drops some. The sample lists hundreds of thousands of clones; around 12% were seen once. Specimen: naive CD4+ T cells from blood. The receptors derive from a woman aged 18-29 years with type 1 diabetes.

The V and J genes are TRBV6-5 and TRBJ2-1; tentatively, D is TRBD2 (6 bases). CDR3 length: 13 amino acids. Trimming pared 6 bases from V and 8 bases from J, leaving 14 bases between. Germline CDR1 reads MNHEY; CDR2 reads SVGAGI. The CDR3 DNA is TGTGCCAGCAGCCCAAAGGCTAGCGATGAGCAGTTCTTC. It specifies CASSPKASDEQFF.

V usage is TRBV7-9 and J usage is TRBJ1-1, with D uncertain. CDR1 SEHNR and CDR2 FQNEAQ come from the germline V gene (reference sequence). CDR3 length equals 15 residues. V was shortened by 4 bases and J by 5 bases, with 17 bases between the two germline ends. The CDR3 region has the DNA TGTGCCAGCAGCTCCCTTGAAGCGGTAAGGACTGAAGCTTTCTTT. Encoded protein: CASSSLEAVRTEAFF.

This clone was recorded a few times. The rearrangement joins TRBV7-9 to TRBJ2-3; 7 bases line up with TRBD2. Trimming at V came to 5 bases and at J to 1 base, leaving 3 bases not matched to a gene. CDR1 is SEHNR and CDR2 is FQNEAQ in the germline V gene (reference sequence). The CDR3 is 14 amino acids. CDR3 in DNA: TGTGCCAGCAGCGCTAGCGGAGGCACAGATACGCAGTATTTT. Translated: CASSASGGTDTQYF.

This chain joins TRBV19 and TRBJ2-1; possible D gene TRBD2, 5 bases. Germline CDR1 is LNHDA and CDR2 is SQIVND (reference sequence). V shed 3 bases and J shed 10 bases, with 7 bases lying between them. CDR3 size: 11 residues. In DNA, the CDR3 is TGTGCCAGTAGTATGTCGGGAGAGCAGTTCTTC. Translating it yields CASSMSGEQFF. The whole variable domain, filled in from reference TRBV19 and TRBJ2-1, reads DGGITQSPKYLFRKEGQNVTLSCEQNLNHDAMYWYRQDPGQGLRLIYYSQIVNDFQKGDIAEGYSVSREKKESFPLTVTSAQKNPTAFYLCASSMSGEQFFGPGTRLTVL.

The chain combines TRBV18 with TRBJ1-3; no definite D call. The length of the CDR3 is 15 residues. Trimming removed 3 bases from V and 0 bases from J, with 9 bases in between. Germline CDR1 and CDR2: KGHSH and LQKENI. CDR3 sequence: CASSPGPSSGNTIYF. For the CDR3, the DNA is TGTGCCAGCTCACCGGGCCCAAGCTCTGGAAACACCATATATTTT.

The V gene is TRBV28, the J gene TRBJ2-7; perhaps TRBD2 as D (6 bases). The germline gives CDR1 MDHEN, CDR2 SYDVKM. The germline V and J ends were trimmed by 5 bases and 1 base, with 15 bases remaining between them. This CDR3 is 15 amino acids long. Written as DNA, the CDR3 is TGTGCCAGCAGTCCCACAACGGGAGTTTCCTACGAGCAGTACTTC. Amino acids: CASSPTTGVSYEQYF. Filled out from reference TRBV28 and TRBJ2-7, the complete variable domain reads DVKVTQSSRYLVKRTGEKVFLECVQDMDHENMFWYRQDPGLGLRLIYFSYDVKMKEKGDIPEGYSVSREKKERFSLILESASTNQTSMYLCASSPTTGVSYEQYFGPGTRLTVT.

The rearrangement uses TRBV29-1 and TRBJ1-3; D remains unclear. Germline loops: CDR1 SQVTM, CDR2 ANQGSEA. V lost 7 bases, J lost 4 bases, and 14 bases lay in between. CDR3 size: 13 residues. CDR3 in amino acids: CSALGFSGNTIYF. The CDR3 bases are TGCAGCGCCCTCGGGTTTTCGGGAAACACCATATATTTT.

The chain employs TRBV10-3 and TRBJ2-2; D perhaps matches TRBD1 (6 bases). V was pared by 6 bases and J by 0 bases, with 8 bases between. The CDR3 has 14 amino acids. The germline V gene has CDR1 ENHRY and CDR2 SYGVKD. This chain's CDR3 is CAIRDSANTGELFF. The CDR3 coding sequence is TGTGCCATCAGGGACAGCGCGAACACCGGGGAGCTGTTTTTT.

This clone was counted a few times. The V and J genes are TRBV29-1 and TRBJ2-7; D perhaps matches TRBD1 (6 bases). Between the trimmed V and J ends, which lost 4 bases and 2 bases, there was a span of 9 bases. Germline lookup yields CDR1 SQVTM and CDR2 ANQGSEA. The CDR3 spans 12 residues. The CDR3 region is CSVGQAAYEQYF. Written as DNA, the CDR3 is TGCAGCGTTGGACAGGCTGCCTACGAGCAGTACTTC.

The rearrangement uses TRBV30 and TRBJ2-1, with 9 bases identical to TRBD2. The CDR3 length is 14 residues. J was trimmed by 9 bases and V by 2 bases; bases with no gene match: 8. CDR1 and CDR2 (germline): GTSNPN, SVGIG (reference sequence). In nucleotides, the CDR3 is TGTGCCTGGAGTACCTTAGCGGGAGTTACTGAGCAGTTCTTC. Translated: CAWSTLAGVTEQFF.